This T cell receptor beta chain appears in the sequencing data of a study of the immune and genomic landscape of osteosarcoma. Study details: Patients had high-grade osteosarcoma, aged 5-81 at diagnosis.

This table comes from immunoSEQ multiplex PCR, and its TCRdb copy is limited to in-frame clones, with some not included. The sample has roughly 1,500 clones; around 73% are singletons. A word on this clone: Its antigen is unidentified.

Study-wide results and limits: Roughly 5 cases had one hyperexpanded dominant clone and under 100 clonotypes. Clonality was higher in immune-hot C3 than cold C1, yet still low.

In germline, CDR1 is SGHTA, CDR2 FQGTGA. Trimming removed 1 base from V and 8 bases from J, with 11 bases in between. The CDR3 is 13 residues long. What was sequenced was metastatic tumor tissue from the lung. The chain couples TRBV7-3 to TRBJ1-1; the D is unclear. The TCR sequence derives from a woman aged 25 to 39 with osteosarcoma. CDR3 residues: CASSLILNGEAFF. The CDR3 coding sequence is TGTGCCAGCAGCTTAATTCTTAATGGGGAAGCTTTCTTT.